The 8 T cell receptor beta chains below were found in one sample sequenced in a study of cytomegalovirus exposure and HLA in healthy donors (dated by TCRdb to about 2017). Library method: the immunoSEQ multiplex PCR assay. For the multiplex PCR, a mixture combining 60 forward primers for TCR Vbeta segments and 13 reverse primers for TCR Jbeta segments was used. In its TCRdb copy, this immuneACCESS table keeps in-frame sequences only and misses some clones. Where compared with another copy, unresolved V genes explain less than half of these, and the others have no known cause. The sample contains 150,000 to 200,000 clones, approximately 80% of them found a single time. The ten largest clones capture 13% to 15% of the sample. Sequences were obtained from PBMCs. The source is a woman between 25 and 40 years old in good health and CMV-seropositive.

The V call is TRBV9, the J call TRBJ1-1; TRBD1 aligns across 10 bases. Germline V lookup: CDR1 SGDLS, CDR2 YYNGEE. This CDR3 comprises 16 residues. V shed 4 bases, J shed 3 bases, and the junction held 9 bases outside the gene matches. The chain's CDR3 is CASSSGTGTGDTEAFF. CDR3 in DNA: TGTGCCAGCAGCTCCGGTACCGGGACAGGGGACACTGAAGCTTTCTTT.

The table lists this clone with a few counts. The chain uses TRBV19 and TRBJ1-2, with 7 bases lining up with TRBD1. This CDR3 has 13 amino acids. V lost 7 bases to trimming and J lost 6 bases; unmatched junction nucleotides: 8. CDR1 is LNHDA, CDR2 SQIVND, per germline (reference sequence). The CDR3 here is CASTPRQGDGYTF. CDR3 bases: TGTGCCAGTACTCCGAGACAGGGCGATGGCTACACCTTC.

This clone appeared a single time. The chain uses TRBV28 and TRBJ2-5, with 7 bases lining up with TRBD2. The CDR3 totals 13 residues. Trimming took 6 bases from V and 5 from J; bases not matched to a gene: 6. The V gene's germline CDR1 is MDHEN and CDR2 SYDVKM. Written as DNA, the CDR3 is TGTGCCAGCAGCCAACTAGCGCCGGAGACCCAGTACTTC. Encoded protein: CASSQLAPETQYF.

This clone was found once. The V call is TRBV5-1, the J call TRBJ1-2, with D possibly TRBD1 on 5 matching bases. V gave up 7 bases and J gave up 4 bases, with 11 bases separating them. This CDR3 has 12 amino acids. Germline CDR1 SGHRS, CDR2 YFSETQ. The CDR3 nucleotides are TGCGCCAGCTCTGACAGCTCCTATGGCTACACCTTC. Its protein is CASSDSSYGYTF.

The genes are TRBV20-1 and TRBJ1-5; D call uncertain. CDR1 DFQATT and CDR2 SNEGSKA come from the germline V gene (reference sequence). Trimming shortened V by 3 bases and J by 11 bases, and 8 bases separated the two germline ends. CDR3 length: 10 residues. The CDR3 reads CSARRLAQHF. In DNA, the CDR3 is TGCAGTGCTAGGAGGTTAGCCCAGCATTTT.

This sequence joins TRBV25-1 and TRBJ1-4; D is unclear. V was cut by 1 base and J by 6 bases, with 6 bases left in between. CDR1 is MGHDK, CDR2 SYGVNS, per germline. CDR3 length equals 13 residues. CDR3: CASSELSDEKLFF. The CDR3 nucleotides are TGTGCCAGCAGTGAATTGTCCGATGAAAAACTGTTTTTT.

The rearrangement links TRBV7-9 to TRBJ1-2, with 10 bases that match TRBD1. The CDR3 loop spans 16 amino acids. CDR1 and CDR2 from the germline V gene are SEHNR and FQNEAQ (reference sequence). V dropped 3 bases and J dropped 6; count of bases not matched to a gene: 10. CDR3 DNA: TGTGCCAGCAGCTTCCTACCGGGACAGGGGAGCCATGGCTACACCTTC. Protein product: CASSFLPGQGSHGYTF. The full variable domain, in which reference TRBV7-9 and TRBJ1-2 provide the parts outside the CDR3, is DTGVSQNPRHKITKRGQNVTFRCDPISEHNRLYWYRQTLGQGPEFLTYFQNEAQLEKSRLLSDRFSAERPKGSFSTLEIQRTEQGDSAMYLCASSFLPGQGSHGYTFGSGTRLTVV.

The chain has TRBV11-3 and TRBJ1-2; D remains unclear. There are 16 residues in the CDR3. Trimming shortened V by 0 bases and J by 6 bases, and 17 bases separated the two germline ends. In germline, CDR1 is SGHNT, CDR2 YENEEA. The CDR3 loop reads CASSLDRWTLKDGYTF. DNA of the CDR3: TGTGCCAGCAGCTTAGATCGGTGGACTCTGAAAGATGGCTACACCTTC.